This T cell receptor beta chain was recovered during a study of PD-L1 blockade in urothelial cancer. For the study at large: Reported median T cell count for blood samples was around 140,000.

A total of 1 to 8 samples per patient were collected pretreatment and on-treatment. The protocol was immunoSEQ multiplex PCR, while the TCRdb copy is restricted to in-frame clones and leaves out a portion. The table includes some 35,000 clones, 65% to 85% detected once. The CDR3 extends over 15 amino acids. J lost 8 bases, V lost 4 bases, and 8 bases had no gene match. CDR1 and CDR2 (germline): LNHNV, YYDKDF (reference sequence). The chain couples TRBV15 to TRBJ1-4; 9 bases are shared with TRBD1. The material was PBMCs, obtained around atezolizumab (anti-PD-L1) treatment. This sequence originates from a man aged 60 to 69 with urothelial cancer. CDR3 region: CATSIPGTGHEKLFF. CDR3 DNA sequence: TGTGCCACCAGCATTCCCGGGACAGGGCACGAAAAACTGTTTTTT. The variable domain in full, completed from reference TRBV15 and TRBJ1-4, reads DAMVIQNPRYQVTQFGKPVTLSCSQTLNHNVMYWYQQKSSQAPKLLFHYYDKDFNNEADTPDNFQSRRPNTSFCFLDIRSPGLGDTAMYLCATSIPGTGHEKLFFGSGTQLSVL.